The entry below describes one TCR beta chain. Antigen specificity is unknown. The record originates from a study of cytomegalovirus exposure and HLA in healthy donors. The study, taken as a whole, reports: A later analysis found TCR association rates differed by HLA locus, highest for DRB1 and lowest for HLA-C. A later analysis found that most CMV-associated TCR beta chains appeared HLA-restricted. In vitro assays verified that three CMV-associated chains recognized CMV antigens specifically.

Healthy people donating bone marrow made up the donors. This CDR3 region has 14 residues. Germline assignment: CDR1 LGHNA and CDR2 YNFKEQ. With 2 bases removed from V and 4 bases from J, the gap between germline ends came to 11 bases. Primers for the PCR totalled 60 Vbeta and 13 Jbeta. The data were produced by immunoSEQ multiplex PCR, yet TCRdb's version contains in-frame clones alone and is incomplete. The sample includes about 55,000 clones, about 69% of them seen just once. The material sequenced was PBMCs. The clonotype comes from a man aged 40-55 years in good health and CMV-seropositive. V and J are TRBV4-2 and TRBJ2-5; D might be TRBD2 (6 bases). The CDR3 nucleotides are TGTGCCAGCAGCCAAACCCAGGGAGGAGAGACCCAGTACTTC. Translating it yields CASSQTQGGETQYF.